This TCR beta chain originates from a study of blood T cells in healthy people across ages. Study-wide results and caveats: Bulk PBMC profiling left naive and antigen-experienced comparisons inconclusive. Diversity estimates from one million T cells were considered underestimates.

This clonotype occurred many times. Its antigen remains unidentified. With a J-beta primer mix and a sample-barcoded 5' primer, a second PCR ran about 7 to 12 cycles. Each CDR3 protein gets one entry after TCRdb re-called the 5' RACE reads with MiXCR. The table records hundreds of thousands of distinct CDR3 sequences, roughly 53% of them present only once. CDR1 and CDR2 (germline): SNHLY, FYNNEI. CDR3 length: 11 amino acids. The ends were cut back, 7 bases at V and 5 bases at J, with 9 bases in the middle. Each donor gave roughly 10 milliliters of peripheral blood. V usage is TRBV2 and J usage is TRBJ2-7; no clear D. What was sequenced was blood. The source of this sequence is a man aged 55-75 years in good health. CDR3 region: CASNWVDEQYF. The CDR3 nucleotides read TGTGCCAGCAATTGGGTGGACGAGCAGTACTTC.